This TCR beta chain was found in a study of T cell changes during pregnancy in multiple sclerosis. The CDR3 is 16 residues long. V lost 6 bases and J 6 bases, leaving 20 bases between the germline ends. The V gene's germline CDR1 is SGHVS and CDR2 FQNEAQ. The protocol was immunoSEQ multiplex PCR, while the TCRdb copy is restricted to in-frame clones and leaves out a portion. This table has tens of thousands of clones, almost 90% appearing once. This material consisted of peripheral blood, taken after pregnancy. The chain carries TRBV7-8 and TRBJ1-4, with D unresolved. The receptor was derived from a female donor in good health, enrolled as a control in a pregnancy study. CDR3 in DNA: TGTGCCAGCAGTAGTTACCCGGGAGCGTCGGATGAAAAACTGTTTTTT. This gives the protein CASSSYPGASDEKLFF.